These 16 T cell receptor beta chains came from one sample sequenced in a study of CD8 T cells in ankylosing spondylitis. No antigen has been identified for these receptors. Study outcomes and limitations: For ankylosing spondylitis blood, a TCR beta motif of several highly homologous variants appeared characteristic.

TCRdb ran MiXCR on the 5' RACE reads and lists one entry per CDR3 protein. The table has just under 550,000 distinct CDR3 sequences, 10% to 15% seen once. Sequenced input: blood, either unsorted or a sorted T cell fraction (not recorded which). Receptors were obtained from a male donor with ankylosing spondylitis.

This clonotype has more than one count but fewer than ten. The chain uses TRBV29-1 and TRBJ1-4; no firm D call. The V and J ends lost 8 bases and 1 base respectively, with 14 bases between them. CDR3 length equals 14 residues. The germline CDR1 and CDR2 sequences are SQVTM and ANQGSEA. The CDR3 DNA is TGCAGCTTTTTGCAAGACGGAACTAATGAAAAACTGTTTTTT. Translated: CSFLQDGTNEKLFF.

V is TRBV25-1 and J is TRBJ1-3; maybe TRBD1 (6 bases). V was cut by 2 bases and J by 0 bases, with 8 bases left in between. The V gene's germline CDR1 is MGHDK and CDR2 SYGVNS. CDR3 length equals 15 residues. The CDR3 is CASSERRGSGNTIYF. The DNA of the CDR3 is TGTGCCAGCAGTGAACGCAGGGGCTCTGGAAACACCATATATTTT.

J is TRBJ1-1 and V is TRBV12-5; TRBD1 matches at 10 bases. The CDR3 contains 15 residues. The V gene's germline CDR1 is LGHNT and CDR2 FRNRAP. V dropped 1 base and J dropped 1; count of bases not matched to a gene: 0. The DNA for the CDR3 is TGTGCTAGTGGTTTGGGGACAGGGGGGAACACTGAAGCTTTCTTT. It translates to CASGLGTGGNTEAFF.

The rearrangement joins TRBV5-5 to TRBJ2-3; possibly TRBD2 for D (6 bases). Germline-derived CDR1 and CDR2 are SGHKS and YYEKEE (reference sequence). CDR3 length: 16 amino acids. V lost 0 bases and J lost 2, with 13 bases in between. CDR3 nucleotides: TGTGCCAGCAGCTTGGGGAGGGATCCTCACACAGATACGCAGTATTTT. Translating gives CASSLGRDPHTDTQYF.

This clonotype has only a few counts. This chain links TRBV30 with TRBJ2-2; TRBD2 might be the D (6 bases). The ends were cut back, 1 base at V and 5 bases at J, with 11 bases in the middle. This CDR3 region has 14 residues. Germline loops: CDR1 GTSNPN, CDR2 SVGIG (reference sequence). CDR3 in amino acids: CAWSAPGGTGELFF. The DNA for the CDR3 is TGTGCCTGGAGTGCCCCCGGGGGAACCGGGGAGCTGTTTTTT.

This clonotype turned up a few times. The CDR3 nucleotides read TGTGCCAGCAGCTTAGGGAGAATGGAGCCCCAGCATTTT. Protein sequence: CASSLGRMEPQHF. The V and J genes are TRBV6-5 and TRBJ1-5; no clear D. This CDR3 is 13 amino acids long. Germline V lookup: CDR1 MNHEY, CDR2 SVGAGI. The V end lost 6 bases, the J end lost 8 bases, and 14 bases lay between the germline ends.

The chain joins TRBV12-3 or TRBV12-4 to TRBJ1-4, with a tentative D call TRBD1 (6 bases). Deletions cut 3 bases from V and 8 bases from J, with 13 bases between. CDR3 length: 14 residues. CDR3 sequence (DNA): TGTGCCAGCAGTTTGGGCAGGGGAGGAGAAAAACTGTTTTTT. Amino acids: CASSLGRGGEKLFF.

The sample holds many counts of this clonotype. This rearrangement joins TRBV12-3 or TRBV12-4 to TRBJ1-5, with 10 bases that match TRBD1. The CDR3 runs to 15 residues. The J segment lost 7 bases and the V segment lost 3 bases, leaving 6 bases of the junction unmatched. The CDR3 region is CASSFGQGGGQPQHF. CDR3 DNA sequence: TGTGCCAGCAGTTTCGGACAGGGGGGTGGACAGCCCCAGCATTTT.

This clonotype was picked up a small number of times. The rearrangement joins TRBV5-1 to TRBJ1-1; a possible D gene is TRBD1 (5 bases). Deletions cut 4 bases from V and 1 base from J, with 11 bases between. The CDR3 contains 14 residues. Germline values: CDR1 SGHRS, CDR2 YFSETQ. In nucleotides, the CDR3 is TGCGCCAGCAGCCCGTACCAGGGGAACACTGAAGCTTTCTTT. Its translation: CASSPYQGNTEAFF.

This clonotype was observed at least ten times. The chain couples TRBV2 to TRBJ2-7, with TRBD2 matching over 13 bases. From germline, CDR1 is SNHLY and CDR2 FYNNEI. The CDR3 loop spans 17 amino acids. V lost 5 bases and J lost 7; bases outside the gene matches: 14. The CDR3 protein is CASSTGTSGTSGQEQYF. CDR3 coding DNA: TGTGCCAGCAGTACCGGGACTAGCGGGACCTCGGGGCAGGAGCAGTACTTC.

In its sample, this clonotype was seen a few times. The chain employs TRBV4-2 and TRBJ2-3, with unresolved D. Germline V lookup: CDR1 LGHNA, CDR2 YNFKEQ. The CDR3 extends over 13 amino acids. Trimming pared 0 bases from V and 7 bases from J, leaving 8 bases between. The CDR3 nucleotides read TGTGCCAGCAGCCAAGATGAGGCGTATACGCAGTATTTT. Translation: CASSQDEAYTQYF.

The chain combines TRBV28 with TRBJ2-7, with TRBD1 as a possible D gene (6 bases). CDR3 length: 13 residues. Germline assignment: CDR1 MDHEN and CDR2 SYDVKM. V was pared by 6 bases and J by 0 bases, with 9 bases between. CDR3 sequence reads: CASRYRDSYEQYF. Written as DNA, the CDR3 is TGTGCCAGCAGGTACAGGGACTCCTACGAGCAGTACTTC. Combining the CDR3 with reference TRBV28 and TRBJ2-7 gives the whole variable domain DVKVTQSSRYLVKRTGEKVFLECVQDMDHENMFWYRQDPGLGLRLIYFSYDVKMKEKGDIPEGYSVSREKKERFSLILESASTNQTSMYLCASRYRDSYEQYFGPGTRLTVT.

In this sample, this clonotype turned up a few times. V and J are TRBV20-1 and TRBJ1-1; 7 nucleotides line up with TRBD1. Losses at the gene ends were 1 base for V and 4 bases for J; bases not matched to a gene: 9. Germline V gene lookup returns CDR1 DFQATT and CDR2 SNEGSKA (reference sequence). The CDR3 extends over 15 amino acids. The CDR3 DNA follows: TGCAGTGCTAGAGGCAGTCAGGGGGAGATCACTGAAGCTTTCTTT. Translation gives CSARGSQGEITEAFF.

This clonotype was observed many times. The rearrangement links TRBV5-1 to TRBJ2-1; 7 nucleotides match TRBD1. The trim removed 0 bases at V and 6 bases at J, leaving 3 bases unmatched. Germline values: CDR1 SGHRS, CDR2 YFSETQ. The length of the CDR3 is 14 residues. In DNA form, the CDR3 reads TGCGCCAGCAGCTTGGGGACAGGCGGCAATGAGCAGTTCTTC. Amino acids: CASSLGTGGNEQFF.

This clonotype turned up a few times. This chain's CDR3 is CSASFHSSGANVLTF. The CDR3, as DNA: TGCAGTGCTAGCTTTCACAGCTCTGGGGCCAACGTCCTGACTTTC. The chain has TRBV20-1 and TRBJ2-6; D uncertain. Germline V gives CDR1 DFQATT, CDR2 SNEGSKA (reference sequence). V lost 3 bases to trimming and J lost 0 bases, with 9 bases between them. This CDR3 is 15 amino acids long.

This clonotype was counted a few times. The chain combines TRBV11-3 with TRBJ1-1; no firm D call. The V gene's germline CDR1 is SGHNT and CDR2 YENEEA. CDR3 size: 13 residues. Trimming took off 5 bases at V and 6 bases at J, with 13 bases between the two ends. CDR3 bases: TGTGCCAGCAGCCTGTACTTTGGGGCTGAAGCTTTCTTT. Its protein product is CASSLYFGAEAFF.